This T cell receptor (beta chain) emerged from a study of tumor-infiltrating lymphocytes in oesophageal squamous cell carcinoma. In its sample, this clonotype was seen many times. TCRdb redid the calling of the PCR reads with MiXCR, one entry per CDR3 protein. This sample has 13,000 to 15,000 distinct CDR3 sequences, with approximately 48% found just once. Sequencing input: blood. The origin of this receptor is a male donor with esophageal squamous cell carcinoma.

This CDR3 reads CASSLGGRNTDTQYF. CDR3 nucleotides: TGTGCCAGCAGCTTAGGCGGGAGGAACACAGATACGCAGTATTTT. The chain carries TRBV11-2 and TRBJ2-3; 8 bases agree with TRBD2. CDR3 length equals 15 residues. In germline, CDR1 is SGHAT, CDR2 FQNNGV. With 1 base clipped from V and 2 bases from J, the junction kept 2 bases outside the gene matches.